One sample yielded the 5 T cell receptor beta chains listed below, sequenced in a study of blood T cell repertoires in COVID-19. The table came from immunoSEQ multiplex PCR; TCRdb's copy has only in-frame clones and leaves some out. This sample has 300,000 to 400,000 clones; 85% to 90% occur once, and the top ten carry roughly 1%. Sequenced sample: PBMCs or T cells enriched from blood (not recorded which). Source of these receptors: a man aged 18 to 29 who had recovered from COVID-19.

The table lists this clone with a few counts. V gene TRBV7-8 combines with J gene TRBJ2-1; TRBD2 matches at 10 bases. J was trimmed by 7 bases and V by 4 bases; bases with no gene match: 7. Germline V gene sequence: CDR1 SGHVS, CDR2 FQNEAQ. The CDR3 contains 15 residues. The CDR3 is CASSSLAGVGNEQFF. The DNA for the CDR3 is TGTGCCAGCAGCTCCCTAGCGGGAGTGGGGAATGAGCAGTTCTTC.

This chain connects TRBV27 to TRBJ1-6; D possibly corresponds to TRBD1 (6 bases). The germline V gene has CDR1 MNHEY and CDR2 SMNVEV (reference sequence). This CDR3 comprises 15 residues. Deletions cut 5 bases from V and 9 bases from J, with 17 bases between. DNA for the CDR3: TGTGCCAGCAGTCCCTCCGGGGGGGGGCTTTCACCCCTCCACTTT. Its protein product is CASSPSGGGLSPLHF.

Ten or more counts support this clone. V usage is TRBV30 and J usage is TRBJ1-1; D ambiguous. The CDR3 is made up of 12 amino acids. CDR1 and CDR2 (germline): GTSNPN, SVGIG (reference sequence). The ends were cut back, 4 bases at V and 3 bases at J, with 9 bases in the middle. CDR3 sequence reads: CAWTRGYTEAFF. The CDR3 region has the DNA TGTGCCTGGACTCGGGGTTACACTGAAGCTTTCTTT.

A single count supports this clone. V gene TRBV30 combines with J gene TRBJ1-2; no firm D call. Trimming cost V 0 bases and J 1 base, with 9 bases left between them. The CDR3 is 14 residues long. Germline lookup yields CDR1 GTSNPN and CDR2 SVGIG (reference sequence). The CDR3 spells CAWSVLGVNYGYTF. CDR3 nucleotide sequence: TGTGCCTGGAGTGTACTCGGAGTTAACTATGGCTACACCTTC.

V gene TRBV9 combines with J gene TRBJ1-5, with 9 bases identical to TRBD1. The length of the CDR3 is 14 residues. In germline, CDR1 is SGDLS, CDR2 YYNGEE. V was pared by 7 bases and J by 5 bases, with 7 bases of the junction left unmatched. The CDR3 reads CASSSGQGYQPQHF. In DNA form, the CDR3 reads TGTGCCAGCTCCTCGGGACAGGGTTATCAGCCCCAGCATTTT.